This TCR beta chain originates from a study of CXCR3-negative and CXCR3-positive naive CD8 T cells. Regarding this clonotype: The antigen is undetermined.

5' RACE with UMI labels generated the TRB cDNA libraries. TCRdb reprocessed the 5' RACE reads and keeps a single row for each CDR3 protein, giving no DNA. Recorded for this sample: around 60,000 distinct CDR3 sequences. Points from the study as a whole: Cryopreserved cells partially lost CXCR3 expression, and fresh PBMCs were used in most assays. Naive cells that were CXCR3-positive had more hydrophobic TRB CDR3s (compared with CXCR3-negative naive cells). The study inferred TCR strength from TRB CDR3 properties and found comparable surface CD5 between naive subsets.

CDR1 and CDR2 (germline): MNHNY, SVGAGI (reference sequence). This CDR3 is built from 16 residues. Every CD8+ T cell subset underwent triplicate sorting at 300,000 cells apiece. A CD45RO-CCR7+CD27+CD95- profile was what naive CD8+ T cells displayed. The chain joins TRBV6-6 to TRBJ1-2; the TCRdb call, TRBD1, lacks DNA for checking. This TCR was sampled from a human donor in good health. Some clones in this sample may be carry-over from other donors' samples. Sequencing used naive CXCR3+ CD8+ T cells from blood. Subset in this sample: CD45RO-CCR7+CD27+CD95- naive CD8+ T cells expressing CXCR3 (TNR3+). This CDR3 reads CASSYGSDRRLYGYTF.